This T cell receptor (beta chain) is drawn from a study of cytomegalovirus exposure and HLA in healthy donors. The data were produced by immunoSEQ multiplex PCR, yet TCRdb's version contains in-frame clones alone and is incomplete. The table records around 49,000 clones, approximately 95% of them present only once. The CDR3 length is 18 residues. V shed 1 base, J shed 7 bases, and the junction held 16 bases outside the gene matches. Germline CDR1 and CDR2: LNHNV and YYDKDF (reference sequence). The sequence derives from a woman younger than 30 in good health and CMV-seropositive. Material for sequencing was PBMCs. The chain has TRBV15 and TRBJ2-3; 8 bases are a match to TRBD2. This CDR3 is CATSRVGLAGSPLYTQYF. The DNA for the CDR3 is TGTGCCACCAGCAGAGTTGGCCTAGCGGGTTCTCCGTTGTATACGCAGTATTTT.